This is a list of T cell receptor beta chains from one sample in a study of regulatory T cells in long-lasting Graves disease. In TCRdb, the multiplex PCR reads were re-called with MiXCR into one record per CDR3 protein. The sample has over 500,000 distinct CDR3 sequences; 15% to 20% are singletons. Another study also made use of these data, one on T cells in Graves' hyperthyroidism and ophthalmopathy.

The source material was peripheral blood mononuclear cells (PBMCs), sampled at new diagnosis, from a patient treated with antithyroid drugs. The receptors were gathered from a woman in her twenties or thirties with Graves disease. Each CDR3 is given with its conserved first and last residue. The D gene is left open where the match is weak. Rows may omit the clone size; those that give it use once, few, many or a size class.

16	NA	TRBV3-1	NA	TRBJ2-4	TGTGCCAGCAGCTTCGGGGCGTGGGGGGCCAAAAACATTCAGTACTTC	CASSFGAWGAKNIQYF
13	NA	TRBV29-1	many	TRBJ2-7	TGCAGCGTTGAAGGGGTGGGACGGGATGAGCAGTACTTC	CSVEGVGRDEQYF
15	TRBD2	TRBV28	many	TRBJ2-5	TGTGCCAGCAGTTTCGGGACTAGCGGGGAAGAGACCCAGTACTTC	CASSFGTSGEETQYF
13	NA	TRBV28	few	TRBJ2-7	TGTGCCAGCAGCCTAAGCGCTGCCTACGAGCAGTACTTC	CASSLSAAYEQYF
13	TRBD1	TRBV12-3/TRBV12-4	NA	TRBJ2-7	TGTGCCAGCAGTGCGGGACAGGGCCACGAGCAGTACTTC	CASSAGQGHEQYF
17	TRBD2	TRBV14	NA	TRBJ2-3	TGTGCCAGCAGCGTCGGACTAGCGGGAGTAGTGACAGATACGCAGTATTTT	CASSVGLAGVVTDTQYF
15	NA	TRBV12-3/TRBV12-4	many	TRBJ1-5	TGTGCCAGCAGTGCCCAATCTCGTGCGACTCAGCCCCAGCATTTT	CASSAQSRATQPQHF
14	TRBD2	TRBV29-1	NA	TRBJ2-5	TGCAGCCTGCGGCTAGCGGGACGGGGGGAGACCCAGTACTTC	CSLRLAGRGETQYF
15	NA	TRBV11-2	NA	TRBJ1-3	TGTGCCAGCAGCTTAGATTCGGGGCGGGGAAACACCGTATATTTT	CASSLDSGRGNTVYF
18	TRBD1	TRBV2	many	TRBJ1-5	TGTGCCAGCAGTTACAACCGACCGGGACAGGGCTCTTATCAGCCCCAGCATTTT	CASSYNRPGQGSYQPQHF
18	TRBD1	TRBV6-2/TRBV6-3	NA	TRBJ2-4	TGTGCCAGCAGCCCCGGGACAGTTATCCTATTAGCCAAAAACATTCAGTACTTC	CASSPGTVILLAKNIQYF
12	NA	TRBV28	NA	TRBJ2-3	TGTGCCAGCAGGACATACCCAGATACGCAGTATTTT	CASRTYPDTQYF
16	TRBD2	TRBV6-1	NA	TRBJ2-2	TGTGCCAGCAGTGTTGGGGCTAGCGGGCGCGGCGGGGAGCTGTTTTTT	CASSVGASGRGGELFF
13	NA	TRBV19	NA	TRBJ1-1	TGTGCCAGTAGACGCGGACGGGGCACTGAAGCTTTCTTT	CASRRGRGTEAFF
20	TRBD2	TRBV5-1	NA	TRBJ2-3	TGCGCCAGCAGCTTGCGCCAGGCCGGGACTAGCGGGAGTGGCGCAGATACGCAGTATTTT	CASSLRQAGTSGSGADTQYF
14	NA	TRBV15	NA	TRBJ1-2	TGTGCCACCAGCAGTGTTGGGACCTACTATGGCTACACCTTC	CATSSVGTYYGYTF
16	NA	TRBV6-1	NA	TRBJ2-1	TGTGCCAGCAGTCCTGACAGGTCCCTCTCCTACAATGAGCAGTTCTTC	CASSPDRSLSYNEQFF
13	TRBD1	TRBV29-1	NA	TRBJ1-3	TGCAGCGCCGAGACAGGGTCTGGAAACACCATATATTTT	CSAETGSGNTIYF
11	NA	TRBV20-1	NA	TRBJ1-2	TGCAGAATACAGGGTATCTATGGCTACACCTTC	CRIQGIYGYTF
16	TRBD1	TRBV11-2	NA	TRBJ2-1	TGTGCCAGCAGGAAAACCCGGGACAGGGGGGGCAATGAGCAGTTCTTC	CASRKTRDRGGNEQFF
16	TRBD1	TRBV6-1	many	TRBJ2-6	TGTGCCAGCAGAGGACAGGGGGTGTCTGGGGCCAACGTCCTGACTTTC	CASRGQGVSGANVLTF